The 26 T cell receptor beta chains in this list originate from one sample, sequenced in a study of shared clonotypes between healthy human individuals. Here immunoSEQ multiplex PCR was the method, and the copy in TCRdb shows in-frame clones only, minus some. Of more than 1,200,000 clones listed, 98% are singletons. Sequencing input: naive CD4+ T cells sorted from blood. Subset specified: CD45RA+ positively selected. Source of these receptors: a man younger than 45 in good health.

V gene TRBV18 combines with J gene TRBJ2-1; D tentatively reads TRBD1 or TRBD2 (5 bases each). CDR1 and CDR2 from the germline V gene are KGHSH and LQKENI. The CDR3 is made up of 16 amino acids. Trimming took off 1 base at V and 8 bases at J, with 18 bases between the two ends. The CDR3 bases are TGTGCCAGCTCACCACTAGATTTCTTGAGGGGCGATGAGCAGTTCTTC. Protein: CASSPLDFLRGDEQFF.

This chain links TRBV6-1 with TRBJ2-1; D gene ambiguous. The V end was cut by 9 bases, the J end by 2 bases, with 11 bases between. CDR1 and CDR2 (germline): MNHNS, SASEGT. This CDR3 contains 13 residues. The CDR3 nucleotides are TGTGCCAGTACCGACCCGCCCTACAATGAGCAGTTCTTC. It specifies CASTDPPYNEQFF.

This clone was found once. The genes are TRBV5-4 and TRBJ2-5; 14 nucleotides match TRBD2. J gave up 5 bases and V 4 bases, and 7 bases lay outside the gene matches. Germline V lookup: CDR1 SGHNT, CDR2 YYREEE (reference sequence). The CDR3 sequence is 16 residues long. The CDR3 here is CASSPGTSGRYETQYF. The CDR3 nucleotides read TGTGCCAGCAGCCCTGGGACTAGCGGGAGATACGAGACCCAGTACTTC.

The V and J genes are TRBV9 and TRBJ2-3; 11 bases are a match to TRBD2. CDR1 and CDR2 from the germline V gene are SGDLS and YYNGEE. The ends lost 4 bases at V and 0 bases at J; junction bases unmatched: 4. The CDR3 has 16 residues. CDR3 in DNA: TGTGCCAGCAGCCCCCGGACTAGCGGGAGCACAGATACGCAGTATTTT. It specifies CASSPRTSGSTDTQYF.

The chain joins TRBV6-5 to TRBJ2-7, with 9 bases fitting TRBD1. Germline V gene lookup returns CDR1 MNHEY and CDR2 SVGAGI. The length of the CDR3 is 14 residues. V lost 5 bases to trimming and J lost 3 bases; unmatched junction nucleotides: 5. The CDR3: CASSDGTGFYEQYF. In DNA, the CDR3 is TGTGCCAGCAGTGACGGGACAGGGTTCTACGAGCAGTACTTC.

This chain uses TRBV5-8 with TRBJ2-7, with D possibly being TRBD1 (6 bases). Germline CDR1 and CDR2: SGHTS and YDEGEE. CDR3 length: 14 amino acids. Deletions cut 1 base from V and 3 bases from J, with 11 bases between. In DNA, the CDR3 is TGTGCCAGCAGCTTGTCCGGCAGGGGCTACGAGCAGTACTTC. It specifies CASSLSGRGYEQYF. The whole variable domain, filled in from reference TRBV5-8 and TRBJ2-7, reads EAGVTQSPTHLIKTRGQQATLRCSPISGHTSVYWYQQALGLGLQFLLWYDEGEERNRGNFPPRFSGRQFPNYSSELNVNALELEDSALYLCASSLSGRGYEQYFGPGTRLTVT.

The chain has TRBV2 and TRBJ2-7; D gene uncertain. The V gene lost 4 bases and the J gene lost 2 bases, with 15 bases spanning the gap. This CDR3 has 15 residues. The germline V gene has CDR1 SNHLY and CDR2 FYNNEI. The CDR3 sequence is CASSGIIKATYEQYF. The CDR3 DNA reads as TGTGCCAGCAGTGGAATAATTAAGGCTACCTACGAGCAGTACTTC.

The table lists this clone with a count of one. The chain carries TRBV5-1 and TRBJ2-5; 9 nucleotides agree with TRBD1. This CDR3 region has 14 residues. J gave up 5 bases and V 3 bases, and 5 bases lay outside the gene matches. Per the germline V gene, CDR1 is SGHRS and CDR2 is YFSETQ. For the CDR3, the DNA is TGCGCCAGCAGCTGGGACAGGGTCGGCGAGACCCAGTACTTC. This gives the protein CASSWDRVGETQYF. The full variable domain, in which reference TRBV5-1 and TRBJ2-5 provide the parts outside the CDR3, is KAGVTQTPRYLIKTRGQQVTLSCSPISGHRSVSWYQQTPGQGLQFLFEYFSETQRNKGNFPGRFSGRQFSNSRSEMNVSTLELGDSALYLCASSWDRVGETQYFGPGTRLLVL.

The gene calls are TRBV2 and TRBJ2-3; no reliable D call. V lost 3 bases and J 4 bases, leaving 14 bases between the germline ends. Germline loops: CDR1 SNHLY, CDR2 FYNNEI. This CDR3 region has 15 residues. Here the CDR3 reads CASSERRTWSDTQYF. DNA for the CDR3: TGTGCCAGCAGTGAGAGGCGAACGTGGTCAGATACGCAGTATTTT.

The chain uses TRBV5-1 and TRBJ2-2; no clear D. V was clipped by 0 bases and J by 6 bases, with 9 bases between them. Germline assignment: CDR1 SGHRS and CDR2 YFSETQ. The CDR3 is 14 residues long. CDR3 DNA: TGCGCCAGCAGCTTGGAGGTAGCAGCCGGGGAGCTGTTTTTT. Its protein is CASSLEVAAGELFF.

The J gene is TRBJ2-1, the V gene TRBV27; no reliable D call. The CDR3 contains 16 residues. The germline V gene has CDR1 MNHEY and CDR2 SMNVEV (reference sequence). Trimming cost V 5 bases and J 7 bases, with 21 bases left between them. CDR3 nucleotide sequence: TGTGCCAGCAGTCACAGACTGGCCTACCTAGGGAATGAGCAGTTCTTC. Amino acid sequence: CASSHRLAYLGNEQFF.

This rearrangement joins TRBV20-1 to TRBJ2-1; no clear D. Germline CDR1 is DFQATT and CDR2 is SNEGSKA (reference sequence). This CDR3 has 10 residues. The CDR3 here is CSEGFNEQFF. Written as DNA, the CDR3 is TGCAGCGAAGGGTTTAATGAGCAGTTCTTC.

This chain joins TRBV2 and TRBJ1-1; 8 bases line up with TRBD1. This CDR3 spans 14 amino acids. J was trimmed by 1 base and V by 6 bases; bases with no gene match: 4. CDR1 and CDR2 from the germline V gene are SNHLY and FYNNEI. The CDR3 nucleotides are TGTGCCAGCAGGAGGACAGGGCCGAACACTGAAGCTTTCTTT. Translation gives CASRRTGPNTEAFF.

The DNA of the CDR3 is TGTGCCAGCAGCTCCCTCGGGGAGGGCAGCAATGAGCAGTTCTTC. This translates into CASSSLGEGSNEQFF. This chain connects TRBV7-9 to TRBJ2-1, with TRBD2 identical over 7 bases. This CDR3 is 15 amino acids long. V was pared by 4 bases and J by 6 bases, with 9 bases of the junction left unmatched. Germline loops: CDR1 SEHNR, CDR2 FQNEAQ (reference sequence).

CDR3 sequence: CASSLGRERTGELFF. CDR3 nucleotide sequence: TGTGCCAGCAGCTTAGGGAGGGAGCGGACCGGGGAGCTGTTTTTT. The chain couples TRBV11-2 to TRBJ2-2; maybe TRBD2 (6 bases). Trimming stripped 1 base from V and 5 bases from J, with 11 bases between. The CDR3 is 15 amino acids. Germline assignment: CDR1 SGHAT and CDR2 FQNNGV.

The chain recombines TRBV18 with TRBJ1-4; TRBD1 is a possible D gene (5 bases). V gave up 2 bases and J gave up 6 bases, with 13 bases separating them. This CDR3 spans 15 amino acids. Per the germline V gene, CDR1 is KGHSH and CDR2 is LQKENI. The CDR3 bases are TGTGCCAGCTCACCATCCCCCGGGGGGGATGAAAAACTGTTTTTT. This encodes CASSPSPGGDEKLFF.

The V and J genes are TRBV29-1 and TRBJ2-7; 8 nucleotides agree with TRBD2. There are 12 residues in the CDR3. Germline lookup yields CDR1 SQVTM and CDR2 ANQGSEA. Losses at the gene ends were 4 bases for V and 5 bases for J; bases not matched to a gene: 4. Here the CDR3 DNA reads TGCAGCGTTGTAGCGGGAACAAACGAGCAGTACTTC. This sequence encodes CSVVAGTNEQYF.

This rearrangement joins TRBV6-1 to TRBJ1-5; D remains ambiguous. Trimming left V 10 bases short and J 7 bases short, with 20 bases between. Germline V gene sequence: CDR1 MNHNS, CDR2 SASEGT. There are 14 residues in the CDR3. The CDR3 reads CATKDGSAGQPQHF. The CDR3 coding sequence is TGTGCCACGAAAGACGGTTCGGCGGGGCAGCCCCAGCATTTT.

The gene calls are TRBV6-5 and TRBJ2-7; tentative D call: TRBD2 (5 bases). The V gene lost 5 bases and the J gene lost 5 bases, with 10 bases spanning the gap. The V gene's germline CDR1 is MNHEY and CDR2 SVGAGI. This CDR3 comprises 12 residues. As DNA, the CDR3 is TGTGCCAGCAGTGAGAGGGTAGACGAGCAGTACTTC. Translated, it gives CASSERVDEQYF.

The gene calls are TRBV30 and TRBJ2-7; 12 positions match TRBD2. Germline V gives CDR1 GTSNPN, CDR2 SVGIG (reference sequence). The length of the CDR3 is 16 residues. V dropped 0 bases and J dropped 3; count of bases not matched to a gene: 6. DNA for the CDR3: TGTGCCTGGAGTGTACGTGGACTAGCGGGATACTACGAGCAGTACTTC. As protein: CAWSVRGLAGYYEQYF.

V is TRBV5-1 and J is TRBJ2-3; 13 nucleotides align to TRBD2. Germline V gene lookup returns CDR1 SGHRS and CDR2 YFSETQ. Trimming at V came to 4 bases and at J to 2 bases, leaving 4 bases not matched to a gene. The CDR3 runs 16 residues. Here the CDR3 reads CASSQGTSGTTDTQYF. CDR3 DNA sequence: TGCGCCAGCAGCCAAGGGACTAGCGGGACCACAGATACGCAGTATTTT.

J is TRBJ2-4 and V is TRBV5-4; 8 positions agree with TRBD1. The CDR3 is 18 amino acids. Looked up from germline, CDR1 is SGHNT and CDR2 is YYREEE (reference sequence). The V segment lost 3 bases and the J segment 1 base; nucleotides outside the gene matches: 12. DNA for the CDR3: TGTGCCAGCAGCTCCGGGACAGGAGGGGCGGCGGCCAAAAACATTCAGTACTTC. Translation gives CASSSGTGGAAAKNIQYF. Variable domain in full (rest from reference TRBV5-4 and TRBJ2-4): ETGVTQSPTHLIKTRGQQVTLRCSSQSGHNTVSWYQQALGQGPQFIFQYYREEENGRGNFPPRFSGLQFPNYSSELNVNALELDDSALYLCASSSGTGGAAAKNIQYFGAGTRLSVL.

The V and J genes are TRBV5-1 and TRBJ2-3, with D hard to call. V lost 3 bases and J 0 bases, leaving 8 bases between the germline ends. CDR3 length equals 14 residues. Germline CDR1 reads SGHRS; CDR2 reads YFSETQ. The CDR3 nucleotides are TGCGCCAGCAGCTACAGCCAAAGCACAGATACGCAGTATTTT. This encodes CASSYSQSTDTQYF.

The V call is TRBV30, the J call TRBJ2-1, with a weak D call TRBD2 (7 bases). The CDR3 spans 15 residues. Germline V CDR1 and CDR2: GTSNPN, SVGIG (reference sequence). Trimming left V 1 base short and J 2 bases short, with 12 bases between. The CDR3 coding sequence is TGTGCCTGGAGTGGGGGGGCGGGAGCCTACAATGAGCAGTTCTTC. Translation gives CAWSGGAGAYNEQFF.

The chain recombines TRBV28 with TRBJ2-3; 15 nucleotides align to TRBD2. V gave up 6 bases and J gave up 3 bases; unmatched junction bases: 4. Per germline, CDR1 MDHEN and CDR2 SYDVKM. The CDR3 contains 16 residues. CDR3 bases: TGTGCCAGCAGCCCGGGACTAGCGGGAGGAACAGATACGCAGTATTTT. It codes for CASSPGLAGGTDTQYF. The entire variable domain, with the rest obtained from reference TRBV28 and TRBJ2-3, is as follows: DVKVTQSSRYLVKRTGEKVFLECVQDMDHENMFWYRQDPGLGLRLIYFSYDVKMKEKGDIPEGYSVSREKKERFSLILESASTNQTSMYLCASSPGLAGGTDTQYFGPGTRLTVL.

As to this clone: Other DNA sequences in this sample translate to the same CDR3. J is TRBJ1-1 and V is TRBV10-3; no clear D. Looked up from germline, CDR1 is ENHRY and CDR2 is SYGVKD. This CDR3 has 12 residues. V shed 3 bases and J shed 4 bases, with 6 bases lying between them. The CDR3 DNA follows: TGTGCCATCAGTGAAGGAGGCACTGAAGCTTTCTTT. It yields the protein CAISEGGTEAFF.